Reported below is one TCR beta chain. Its antigen is still unknown. Base qualities are missing; no much larger clone stands one base away. This record comes from a study of PD-1 blockade in classical Hodgkin lymphoma (TCRdb year 2020). Study-level background: Nivolumab dosing was 3 mg/kg intravenously every 2 weeks, continuing until either disease progression or unacceptable toxicity. The study used TCR beta sequencing and CyTOF to define a peripheral blood immune signature of response to PD-1 blockade in classical Hodgkin lymphoma.

Broad study findings and their caveats: Among trial patients, those achieving complete response had baseline diversity similar to that of newly diagnosed patients, while diversity was significantly lower in partial responders and progressors. Patients starting nivolumab less than 1 year after ASCT had lower diversity and were excluded from later analyses to avoid confounding by immune reconstitution. A significant rise by C4D1 was seen in CD4+ but not CD8+ TCR diversity (p=0.0027 vs p=0.16), with the rise being most apparent in complete responders (p=0.02). The study was limited to a single clinical trial cohort, and causes of repertoire differences, possibly disease activity or prior therapy, remained undefined. Newly diagnosed patients were reported to have lower baseline TCR diversity than healthy donors, and relapsed/refractory patients were reported to have lower baseline TCR diversity still.

Genomic DNA was extracted with the Qiagen DNeasy kit from unsorted PBMCs and from negatively selected CD4+ and CD8+ fractions. Amplification of TCR beta CDR3 regions was done by immunoSEQ multiplex PCR with primers that anneal to V and J segments. Amplification bias was minimized using a synthetic immune receptor repertoire, and residual bias was removed computationally after sequencing. On the study's bioinformatics: Repertoire diversity was quantified as the Shannon entropy index using custom Python scripts. Unsorted, CD4+ and CD8+ repertoires were examined separately, except in combined analyses, for which CD4+ and CD8+ sequences were merged in silico. Clonal expansion was defined as at least a 2-fold frequency increase after treatment relative to C1D1, with a pseudocount of 0.5 for undetected baseline clones. Singleton clones were defined as clones with 0 or 1 copy at C1D1, and non-singleton clones were defined as clones with 2 or more copies. Clones expanded in unsorted samples were annotated as CD4+, CD8+ or unknown by matching protein sequences in sorted samples from the same patient. Wilcoxon tests on paired samples were used to test diversity changes from C1D1 to C4D1. Drawn from immuneACCESS, this table holds only the in-frame rearrangements with V and J called that TCRdb kept. Clones are partly lost; checked studies trace under half to an unresolved V gene and leave the rest unexplained. From that table come the V and J calls and clone size; the DNA was used to work out D and trimming. This sample comprises 25,000 to 35,000 clones, over 55% of them detected only once. Approximately 3.6% of the sample rests with the top ten.

The time point label of this sample denotes: cycle 4 day 1 (C4D1), after around six weeks of nivolumab. Relapse after autologous stem cell transplantation had occurred in all trial patients, and cohorts A, B and C were distinguished by prior brentuximab vedotin exposure. A total of more than 55 patients with relapsed/refractory classical Hodgkin lymphoma made up the trial cohort, and each patient's best overall response was complete response, partial response or progressive disease. Single-agent nivolumab was administered to trial patients in the multi-cohort phase II CheckMate 205 trial. An independent review committee assessed best overall response by applying the 2007 International Working Group response criteria. Trial PBMCs were obtained immediately prior to nivolumab initiation (C1D1) and on therapy at cycle 2 day 1 and cycle 4 day 1. Peripheral blood was collected in 8 mL Vacutainer Cell Preparation Tubes, from which PBMCs were isolated by centrifugation and then cryopreserved.

CDR1 SGHNT and CDR2 YENEEA were looked up in the germline V gene. Taken from cysteine to phenylalanine, the CDR3 has 14 residues. Of all the DNA, just the CDR3 is kept, 42 bases in frame from base 1. The V end gives up 1 base and the J end 7 bases, leaving 4 bases in the junction not matched to a gene. The chain couples TRBV11-3 to TRBJ2-1, and 7 junction bases match TRBD2. The starting material was peripheral blood mononuclear cells (PBMCs), obtained before the fourth cycle of nivolumab. The receptor's source is a human donor with classical Hodgkin lymphoma. The DNA sequence is as follows: TGTGCCAGCAGCTTAGGGGAGGGAGGGAATGAGCAGTTCTTC. Its translation reads: CASSLGEGGNEQFF.